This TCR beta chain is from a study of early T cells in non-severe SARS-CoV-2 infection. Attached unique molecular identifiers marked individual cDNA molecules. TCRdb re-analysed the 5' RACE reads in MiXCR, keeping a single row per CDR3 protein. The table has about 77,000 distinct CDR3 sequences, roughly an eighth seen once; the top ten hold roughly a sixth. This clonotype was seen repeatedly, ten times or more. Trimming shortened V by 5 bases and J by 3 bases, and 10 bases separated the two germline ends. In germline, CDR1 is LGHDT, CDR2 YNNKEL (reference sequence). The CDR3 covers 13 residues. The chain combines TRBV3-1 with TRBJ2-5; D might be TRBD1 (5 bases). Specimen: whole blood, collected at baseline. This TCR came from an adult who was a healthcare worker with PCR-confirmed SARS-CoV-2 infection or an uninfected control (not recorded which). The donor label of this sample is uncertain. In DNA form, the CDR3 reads TGTGCCAGCAGCTACGGACATAAAGAGACCCAGTACTTC. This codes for CASSYGHKETQYF.